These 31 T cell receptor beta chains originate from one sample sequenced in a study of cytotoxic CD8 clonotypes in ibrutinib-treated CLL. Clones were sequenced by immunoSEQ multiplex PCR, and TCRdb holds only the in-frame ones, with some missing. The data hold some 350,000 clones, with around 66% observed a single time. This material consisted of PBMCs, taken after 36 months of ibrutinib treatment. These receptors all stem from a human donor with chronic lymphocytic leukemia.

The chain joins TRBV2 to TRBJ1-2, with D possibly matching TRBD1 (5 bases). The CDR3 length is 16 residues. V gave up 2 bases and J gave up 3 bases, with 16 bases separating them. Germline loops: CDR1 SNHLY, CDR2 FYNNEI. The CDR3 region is CASSEMGPQGDYGYTF. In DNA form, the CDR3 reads TGTGCCAGCAGTGAAATGGGCCCTCAAGGGGACTATGGCTACACCTTC.

The CDR3 loop reads CASSPYLAGETQYF. The CDR3 DNA sequence: TGTGCCAGCTCACCGTACTTAGCGGGGGAGACCCAGTACTTC. This chain connects TRBV18 to TRBJ2-5, with 8 bases aligning to TRBD2. V shed 3 bases and J 5 bases; nucleotides not matched to a gene: 5. In germline, CDR1 is KGHSH, CDR2 LQKENI. This CDR3 spans 14 amino acids.

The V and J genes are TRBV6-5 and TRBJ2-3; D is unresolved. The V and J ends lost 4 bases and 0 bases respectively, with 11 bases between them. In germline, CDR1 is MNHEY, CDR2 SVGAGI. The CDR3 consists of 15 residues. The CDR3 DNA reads TGTGCCAGCAGTTCTCCGGGCCCTAGCACAGATACGCAGTATTTT. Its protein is CASSSPGPSTDTQYF.

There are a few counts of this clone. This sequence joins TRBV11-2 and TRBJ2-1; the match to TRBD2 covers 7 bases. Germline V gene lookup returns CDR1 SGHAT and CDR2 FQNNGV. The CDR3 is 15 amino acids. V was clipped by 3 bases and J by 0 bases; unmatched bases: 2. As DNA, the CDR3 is TGTGCCAGCAGCTTGCGCGGGAGCTCCTACAATGAGCAGTTCTTC. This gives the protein CASSLRGSSYNEQFF.

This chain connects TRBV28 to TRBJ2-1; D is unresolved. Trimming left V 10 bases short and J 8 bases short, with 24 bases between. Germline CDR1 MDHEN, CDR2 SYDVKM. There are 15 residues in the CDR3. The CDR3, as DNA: TGTGCCACCCAGCCAAGCGCCTCACTAAGCTATGAGCAGTTCTTC. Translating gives CATQPSASLSYEQFF. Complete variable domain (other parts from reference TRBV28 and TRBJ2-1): DVKVTQSSRYLVKRTGEKVFLECVQDMDHENMFWYRQDPGLGLRLIYFSYDVKMKEKGDIPEGYSVSREKKERFSLILESASTNQTSMYLCATQPSASLSYEQFFGPGTRLTVL.

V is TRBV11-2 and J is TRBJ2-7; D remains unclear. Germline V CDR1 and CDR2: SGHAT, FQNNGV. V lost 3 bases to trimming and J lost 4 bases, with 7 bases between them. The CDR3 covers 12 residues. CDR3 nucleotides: TGTGCCAGCAGCTTGTTCGAATACGAGCAGTACTTC. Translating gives CASSLFEYEQYF.

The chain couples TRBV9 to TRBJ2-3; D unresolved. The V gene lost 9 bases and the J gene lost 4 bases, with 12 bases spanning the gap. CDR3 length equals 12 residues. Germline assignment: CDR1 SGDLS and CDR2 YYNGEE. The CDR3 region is CATRQAADTQYF. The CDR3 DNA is TGTGCCACCAGGCAGGCCGCAGATACGCAGTATTTT. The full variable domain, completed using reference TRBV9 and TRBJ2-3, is DSGVTQTPKHLITATGQRVTLRCSPRSGDLSVYWYQQSLDQGLQFLIQYYNGEERAKGNILERFSAQQFPDLHSELNLSSLELGDSALYFCATRQAADTQYFGPGTRLTVL.

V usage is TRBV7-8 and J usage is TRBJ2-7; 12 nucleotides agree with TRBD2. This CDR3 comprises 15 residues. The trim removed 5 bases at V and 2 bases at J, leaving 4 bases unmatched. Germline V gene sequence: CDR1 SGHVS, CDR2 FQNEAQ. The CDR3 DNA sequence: TGTGCCAGCAGCGAAGGACTAGCGGGAACCTACGAGCAGTACTTC. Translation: CASSEGLAGTYEQYF.

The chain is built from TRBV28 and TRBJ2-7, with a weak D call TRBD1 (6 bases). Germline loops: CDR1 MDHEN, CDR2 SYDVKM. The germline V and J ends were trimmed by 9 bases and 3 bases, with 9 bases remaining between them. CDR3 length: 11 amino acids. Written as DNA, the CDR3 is TGTGCCAGTACAGGGTTCTACGAGCAGTACTTC. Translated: CASTGFYEQYF.

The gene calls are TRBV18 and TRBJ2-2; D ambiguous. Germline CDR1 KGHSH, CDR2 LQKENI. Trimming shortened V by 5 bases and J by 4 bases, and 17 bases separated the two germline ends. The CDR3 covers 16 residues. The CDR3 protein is CASSGQRGGGTGELFF. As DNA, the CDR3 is TGTGCCAGCTCAGGGCAACGTGGCGGTGGCACCGGGGAGCTGTTTTTT.

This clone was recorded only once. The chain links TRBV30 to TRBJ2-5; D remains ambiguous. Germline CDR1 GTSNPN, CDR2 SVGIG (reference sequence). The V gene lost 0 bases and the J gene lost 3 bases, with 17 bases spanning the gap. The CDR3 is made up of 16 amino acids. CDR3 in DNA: TGTGCCTGGAGTGTACAGTCGTCGTGTAGAAAAGAGACCCAGTACTTC. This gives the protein CAWSVQSSCRKETQYF.

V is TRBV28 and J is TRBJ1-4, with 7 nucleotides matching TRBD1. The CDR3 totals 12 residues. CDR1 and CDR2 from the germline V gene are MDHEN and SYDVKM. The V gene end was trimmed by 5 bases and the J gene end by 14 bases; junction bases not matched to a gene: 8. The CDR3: CASSDPGQQLFF. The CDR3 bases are TGTGCCAGCAGTGACCCGGGACAGCAGCTGTTTTTT.

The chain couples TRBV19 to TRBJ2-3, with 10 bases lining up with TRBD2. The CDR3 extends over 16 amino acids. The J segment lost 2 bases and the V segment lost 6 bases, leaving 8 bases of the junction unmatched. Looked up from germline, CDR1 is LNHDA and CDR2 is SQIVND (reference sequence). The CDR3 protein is CASRSSLAGDTDTQYF. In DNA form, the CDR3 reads TGTGCCAGTAGAAGTTCGCTAGCGGGGGACACAGATACGCAGTATTTT.

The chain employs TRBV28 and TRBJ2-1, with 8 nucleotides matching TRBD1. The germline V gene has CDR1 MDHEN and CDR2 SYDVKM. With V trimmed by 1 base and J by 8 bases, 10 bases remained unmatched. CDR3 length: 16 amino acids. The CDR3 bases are TGTGCCAGCAGTTTATCCACCAGGGGGCTTATCGATGAGCAGTTCTTC. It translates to CASSLSTRGLIDEQFF.

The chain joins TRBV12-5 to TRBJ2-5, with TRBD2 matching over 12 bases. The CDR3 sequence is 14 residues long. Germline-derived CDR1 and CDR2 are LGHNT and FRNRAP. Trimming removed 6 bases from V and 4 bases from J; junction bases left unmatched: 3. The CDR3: CASGSTSGGETQYF. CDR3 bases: TGTGCTAGTGGCTCGACTAGCGGGGGAGAGACCCAGTACTTC. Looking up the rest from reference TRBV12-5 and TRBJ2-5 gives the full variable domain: DARVTQTPRHKVTEMGQEVTMRCQPILGHNTVFWYRQTMMQGLELLAYFRNRAPLDDSGMPKDRFSAEMPDATLATLKIQPSEPRDSAVYFCASGSTSGGETQYFGPGTRLLVL.

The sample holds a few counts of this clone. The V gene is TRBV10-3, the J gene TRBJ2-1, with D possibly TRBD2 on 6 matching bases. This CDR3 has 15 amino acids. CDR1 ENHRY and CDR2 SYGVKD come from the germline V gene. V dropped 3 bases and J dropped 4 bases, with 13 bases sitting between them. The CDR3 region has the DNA TGTGCCATCAGTGATGGTCGGGAGAGATACAATGAGCAGTTCTTC. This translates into CAISDGRERYNEQFF.

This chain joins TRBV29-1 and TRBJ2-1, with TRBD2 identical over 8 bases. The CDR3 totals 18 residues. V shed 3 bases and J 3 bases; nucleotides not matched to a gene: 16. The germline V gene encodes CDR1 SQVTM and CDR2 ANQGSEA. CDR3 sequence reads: CSVEFIAGGSKYYNEQFF. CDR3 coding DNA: TGCAGCGTTGAGTTTATTGCGGGAGGCTCAAAATACTACAATGAGCAGTTCTTC.

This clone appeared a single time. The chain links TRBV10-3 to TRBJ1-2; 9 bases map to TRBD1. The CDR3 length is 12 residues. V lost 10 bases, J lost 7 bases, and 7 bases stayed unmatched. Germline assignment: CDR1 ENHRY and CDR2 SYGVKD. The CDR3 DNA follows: TGTGCCAACAACGGACAGGGGACTGGCTACACCTTC. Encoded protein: CANNGQGTGYTF.

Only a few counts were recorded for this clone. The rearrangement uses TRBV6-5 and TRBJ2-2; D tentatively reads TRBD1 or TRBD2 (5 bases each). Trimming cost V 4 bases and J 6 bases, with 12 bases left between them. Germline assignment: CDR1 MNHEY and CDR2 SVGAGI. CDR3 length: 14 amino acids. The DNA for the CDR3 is TGTGCCAGCAGTTCTGGGGGAGTCGCCGGGGAGCTGTTTTTT. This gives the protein CASSSGGVAGELFF.

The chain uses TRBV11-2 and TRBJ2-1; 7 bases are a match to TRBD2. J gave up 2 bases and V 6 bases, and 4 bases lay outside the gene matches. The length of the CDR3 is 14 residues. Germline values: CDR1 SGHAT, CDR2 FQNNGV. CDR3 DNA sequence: TGTGCCAGCAGTGGGGGGGATACCTACAATGAGCAGTTCTTC. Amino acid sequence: CASSGGDTYNEQFF.

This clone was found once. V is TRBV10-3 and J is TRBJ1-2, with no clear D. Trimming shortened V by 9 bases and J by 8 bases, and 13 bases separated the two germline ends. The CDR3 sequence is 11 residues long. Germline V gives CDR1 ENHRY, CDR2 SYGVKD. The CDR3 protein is CAIPSLGGYTF. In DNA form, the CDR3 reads TGTGCCATTCCCAGTCTTGGGGGCTACACCTTC.

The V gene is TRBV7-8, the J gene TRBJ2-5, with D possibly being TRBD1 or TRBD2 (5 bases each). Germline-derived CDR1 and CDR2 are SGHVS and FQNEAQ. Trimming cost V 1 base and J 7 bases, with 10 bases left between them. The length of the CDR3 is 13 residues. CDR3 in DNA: TGTGCCAGCAGCTTAGAGGGGAGCGTGACCCAGTACTTC. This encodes CASSLEGSVTQYF.

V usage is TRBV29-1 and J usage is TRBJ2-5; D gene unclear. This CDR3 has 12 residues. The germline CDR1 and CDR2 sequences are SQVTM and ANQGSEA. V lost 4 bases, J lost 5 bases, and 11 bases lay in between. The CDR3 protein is CSVVPGPETQYF. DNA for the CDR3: TGCAGCGTTGTTCCCGGGCCTGAGACCCAGTACTTC.

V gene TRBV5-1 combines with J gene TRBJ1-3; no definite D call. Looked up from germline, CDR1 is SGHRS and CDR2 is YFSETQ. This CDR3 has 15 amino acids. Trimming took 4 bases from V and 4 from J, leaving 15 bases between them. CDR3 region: CASSPVPVAGNTIYF. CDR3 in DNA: TGCGCCAGCAGCCCGGTCCCGGTGGCGGGAAACACCATATATTTT.

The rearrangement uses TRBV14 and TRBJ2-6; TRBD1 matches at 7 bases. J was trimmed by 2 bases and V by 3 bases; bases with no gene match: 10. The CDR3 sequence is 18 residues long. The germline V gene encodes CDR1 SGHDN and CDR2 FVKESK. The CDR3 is CASSHRKGGLAGANVLTF. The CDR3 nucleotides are TGTGCCAGCAGCCACCGTAAAGGGGGCTTGGCTGGGGCCAACGTCCTGACTTTC. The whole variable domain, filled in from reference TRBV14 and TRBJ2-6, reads EAGVTQFPSHSVIEKGQTVTLRCDPISGHDNLYWYRRVMGKEIKFLLHFVKESKQDESGMPNNRFLAERTGGTYSTLKVQPAELEDSGVYFCASSHRKGGLAGANVLTFGAGSRLTVL.

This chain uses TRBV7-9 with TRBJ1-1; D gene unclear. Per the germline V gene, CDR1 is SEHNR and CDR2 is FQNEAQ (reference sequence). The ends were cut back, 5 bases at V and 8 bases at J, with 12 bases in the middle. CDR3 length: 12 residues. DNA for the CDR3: TGTGCCAGCAGCCTTGCGACACCCGAAGCTTTCTTT. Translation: CASSLATPEAFF.

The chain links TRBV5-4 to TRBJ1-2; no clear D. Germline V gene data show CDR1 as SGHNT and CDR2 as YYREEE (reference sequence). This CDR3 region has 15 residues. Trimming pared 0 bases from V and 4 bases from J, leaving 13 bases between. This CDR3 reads CASSLVPGELYGYTF. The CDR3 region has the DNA TGTGCCAGCAGCTTGGTCCCAGGCGAACTCTATGGCTACACCTTC.

Here the CDR3 reads CASSLFPRTYYNEQFF. The CDR3 nucleotides are TGTGCCAGCAGCTTATTCCCCAGGACCTACTACAATGAGCAGTTCTTC. V and J are TRBV5-4 and TRBJ2-1; D call uncertain. V was cut by 2 bases and J by 3 bases, with 15 bases left in between. Germline V gene sequence: CDR1 SGHNT, CDR2 YYREEE (reference sequence). The CDR3 totals 16 residues.

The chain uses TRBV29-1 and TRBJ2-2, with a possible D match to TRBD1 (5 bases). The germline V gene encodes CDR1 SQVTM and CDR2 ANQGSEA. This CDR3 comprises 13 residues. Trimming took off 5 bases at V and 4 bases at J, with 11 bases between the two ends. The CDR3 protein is CSVNQGGTGELFF. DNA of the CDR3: TGCAGCGTTAACCAGGGCGGCACCGGGGAGCTGTTTTTT.

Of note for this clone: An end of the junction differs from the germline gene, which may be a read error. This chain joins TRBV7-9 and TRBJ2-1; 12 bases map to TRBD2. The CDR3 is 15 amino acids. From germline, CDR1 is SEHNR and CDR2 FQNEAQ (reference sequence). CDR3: CASSLAGGPYNEQFF. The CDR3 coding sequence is TGTGCCAGCAGCCTAGCGGGGGGGCCGTATAATGAGCAGTTCTTC.

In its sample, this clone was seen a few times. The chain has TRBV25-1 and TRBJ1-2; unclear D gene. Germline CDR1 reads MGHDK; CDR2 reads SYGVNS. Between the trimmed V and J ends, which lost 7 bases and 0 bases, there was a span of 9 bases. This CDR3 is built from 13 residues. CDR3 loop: CASKESTNYGYTF. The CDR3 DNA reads TGTGCCAGCAAGGAGTCAACTAACTATGGCTACACCTTC.